This T cell receptor beta chain was retrieved from a study of blood T cell repertoires in COVID-19. Study as a whole: T cells, B-cell-depleted T cells, or PBMCs provided the cDNA or gDNA that served as material.

As originally analysed: It was from reference gene primer amplification that nucleated cell counts were estimated. Measured with immunoSEQ multiplex PCR; TCRdb has only the in-frame clones, and not every one. That table furnishes V, J and clone size, whereas the DNA furnished D and trimming. The profile shows some 60,000 clones, approximately 91% of them singletons. Sequences were obtained from peripheral blood. The clonotype comes from a man aged 55 to 70 with acute or convalescent COVID-19.

CDR3 amino acids: CASSLYQGNTEAFF. CDR3 nucleotides: TGTGCCAGCAGCTTATATCAGGGGAACACTGAAGCTTTCTTT. This chain connects TRBV7-2 to TRBJ1-1, with D perhaps matching TRBD1 (5 bases). Germline V gene sequence: CDR1 SGHTA, CDR2 FQGNSA. The V and J ends lost 2 bases and 1 base respectively, with 8 bases between them. The CDR3 loop spans 14 amino acids.